Listed here are 24 T cell receptor beta chains from one sample, sequenced in a study of T cell responses to AZD1222 COVID-19 vaccine. TCRdb's copy holds only in-frame clones and misses some; the assay was immunoSEQ multiplex PCR. The data contain around 140,000 clones, approximately 92% of them singletons. Sequencing was performed on peripheral blood, taken on day 0 of AZD1222 vaccination. Receptor source: an adult in good health.

This clone was observed once. This chain connects TRBV19 to TRBJ2-1; the match to TRBD2 covers 10 bases. Trimming cost V 1 base and J 7 bases; bases outside gene matches: 7. The CDR3 covers 16 residues. Looked up from germline, CDR1 is LNHDA and CDR2 is SQIVND (reference sequence). CDR3 DNA sequence: TGTGCCAGTAGTATAGGAGCGGGAGGGTTGATGAATGAGCAGTTCTTC. The encoded protein is CASSIGAGGLMNEQFF.

The chain combines TRBV4-1 with TRBJ1-2; 9 positions match TRBD1. Germline V CDR1 and CDR2: MGHRA, YSYEKL. The ends lost 4 bases at V and 6 bases at J; junction bases unmatched: 6. The CDR3 runs 14 residues. CDR3: CASSPRTGVDGYTF. The CDR3 DNA reads as TGCGCCAGCAGCCCTCGGACAGGGGTGGATGGCTACACCTTC.

The chain is built from TRBV27 and TRBJ2-6; TRBD1 is a possible D gene (5 bases). CDR1 is MNHEY, CDR2 SMNVEV, per germline (reference sequence). The CDR3 length is 16 residues. Trimming stripped 2 bases from V and 0 bases from J, with 8 bases between. Here the CDR3 DNA reads TGTGCCAGCAGTTTAATACAGGCCTCTGGGGCCAACGTCCTGACTTTC. This sequence encodes CASSLIQASGANVLTF.

A word on this clone: Other DNA sequences from this sample encode an identical CDR3 as well. The chain couples TRBV18 to TRBJ2-7; unclear D gene. Looked up from germline, CDR1 is KGHSH and CDR2 is LQKENI. This CDR3 has 12 amino acids. V was cut by 6 bases and J by 0 bases, with 6 bases left in between. The CDR3 DNA is TGTGCCAGCTCGCCTAGCTCCTACGAGCAGTACTTC. Translating it yields CASSPSSYEQYF.

V gene TRBV4-2 combines with J gene TRBJ2-1; 9 bases align to TRBD1. The CDR3 runs to 14 residues. V was clipped by 4 bases and J by 6 bases; unmatched bases: 4. Germline V lookup: CDR1 LGHNA, CDR2 YNFKEQ. The CDR3 DNA is TGTGCCAGCAGCCCCGGGACAGGGTTCAATGAGCAGTTCTTC. It is translated as CASSPGTGFNEQFF.

This chain connects TRBV14 to TRBJ2-1; D uncertain. There are 13 residues in the CDR3. Germline CDR1 reads SGHDN; CDR2 reads FVKESK. V was clipped by 2 bases and J by 9 bases, with 11 bases between them. Written as DNA, the CDR3 is TGTGCCAGCAGCCAATTCTTTAGAAGTGAGCAGTTCTTC. Its translation is CASSQFFRSEQFF.

This chain joins TRBV7-8 and TRBJ2-7; D call uncertain. Germline V gene data show CDR1 as SGHVS and CDR2 as FQNEAQ. Deletions cut 3 bases from V and 2 bases from J, with 8 bases between. CDR3 length equals 13 residues. For the CDR3, the DNA is TGTGCCAGCAGCTTCGAGAAGGCCTACGAGCAGTACTTC. Translation: CASSFEKAYEQYF.

CDR3 in DNA: TGTGCCTGGAGTGTGGGGTTTGCACAGGAGCTCTTCCAGCCCCAGCATTTT. Protein: CAWSVGFAQELFQPQHF. This chain links TRBV30 with TRBJ1-5; possible D gene TRBD1, 5 bases. Germline-derived CDR1 and CDR2 are GTSNPN and SVGIG (reference sequence). CDR3 length: 17 residues. Trimming left V 0 bases short and J 7 bases short, with 22 bases between.

The chain links TRBV6-1 to TRBJ2-7, with D perhaps TRBD1 (6 bases). The CDR3 has 16 residues. V lost 4 bases, J lost 6 bases, and 22 bases lay in between. CDR1 and CDR2 (germline): MNHNS, SASEGT. CDR3 DNA: TGTGCCAGCAGTGCGGGACATTCCTCTTTTGCGGGCGAGCAGTACTTC. The encoded protein is CASSAGHSSFAGEQYF.

The chain joins TRBV28 to TRBJ1-4; D is uncertain. The germline CDR1 and CDR2 sequences are MDHEN and SYDVKM. This CDR3 spans 16 amino acids. Trimming removed 5 bases from V and 0 bases from J, with 13 bases in between. The CDR3 spells CASSPMRSATNEKLFF. The CDR3 DNA sequence: TGTGCCAGCAGTCCTATGCGGTCAGCAACTAATGAAAAACTGTTTTTT.

Here the CDR3 DNA reads TGTGCCAGCTGGGGGCCGGGATCGGAAGCTTTCTTT. Translated, it gives CASWGPGSEAFF. The chain employs TRBV18 and TRBJ1-1; tentative D call: TRBD1 (6 bases). The CDR3 extends over 12 amino acids. The germline V and J ends were trimmed by 7 bases and 8 bases, with 14 bases remaining between them. Germline V lookup: CDR1 KGHSH, CDR2 LQKENI.

This clone appeared once. This chain joins TRBV6-6 and TRBJ2-2; D not certain. The V end was cut by 4 bases, the J end by 0 bases, with 9 bases between. Germline values: CDR1 MNHNY, CDR2 SVGAGI (reference sequence). CDR3 size: 15 residues. CDR3 sequence (DNA): TGTGCCAGCAGTTCCAGCGATGCGAACACCGGGGAGCTGTTTTTT. Amino acids: CASSSSDANTGELFF.

This sequence joins TRBV4-1 and TRBJ1-4, with unresolved D. The CDR3 sequence is 13 residues long. The V end lost 2 bases, the J end lost 8 bases, and 9 bases lay between the germline ends. Germline CDR1 MGHRA, CDR2 YSYEKL. The CDR3 bases are TGCGCCAGCAGCCAACTAAGTCCGGAAAAACTGTTTTTT. Its translation is CASSQLSPEKLFF.

CDR3 sequence: CASSFGNTEAFF. The CDR3 DNA is TGTGCCAGCAGTTTTGGGAACACTGAAGCTTTCTTT. This sequence joins TRBV12-3 or TRBV12-4 and TRBJ1-1; no clear D gene. V lost 3 bases and J lost 1, with 3 bases in between. The CDR3 consists of 12 residues.

The CDR3 sequence is CAINMDGAGVSNEQFF. The CDR3 region has the DNA TGTGCCATCAATATGGATGGGGCGGGAGTATCGAATGAGCAGTTCTTC. The chain links TRBV10-3 to TRBJ2-1; 7 nucleotides line up with TRBD2. V shed 7 bases, J shed 7 bases, and the junction held 16 bases outside the gene matches. The CDR3 spans 16 residues. Germline assignment: CDR1 ENHRY and CDR2 SYGVKD.

In its sample, this clone was seen once. The chain uses TRBV4-1 and TRBJ2-1; tentatively, D is TRBD2 (6 bases). Germline loops: CDR1 MGHRA, CDR2 YSYEKL. V was cut by 1 base and J by 4 bases, with 11 bases left in between. This CDR3 contains 15 residues. CDR3 region: CASSQAGSRYNEQFF. In DNA form, the CDR3 reads TGCGCCAGCAGCCAAGCCGGGAGCCGTTACAATGAGCAGTTCTTC.

The V gene is TRBV5-1, the J gene TRBJ2-3, with no clear D. Germline CDR1 SGHRS, CDR2 YFSETQ. This CDR3 spans 12 amino acids. The V gene lost 1 base and the J gene lost 5 bases, with 5 bases spanning the gap. The CDR3 DNA is TGCGCCAGCAGCTTGAATGGAGATACGCAGTATTTT. It translates to CASSLNGDTQYF.

V usage is TRBV30 and J usage is TRBJ2-5, with TRBD2 matching over 11 bases. CDR1 is GTSNPN, CDR2 SVGIG, per germline (reference sequence). With V trimmed by 1 base and J by 1 base, 14 bases remained unmatched. The CDR3 runs to 19 residues. CDR3 protein: CAWSATLTRLAGFQETQYF. CDR3 in DNA: TGTGCCTGGAGTGCCACTTTAACAAGACTAGCGGGGTTCCAAGAGACCCAGTACTTC.

The rearrangement links TRBV28 to TRBJ2-7; 7 nucleotides agree with TRBD2. Germline-derived CDR1 and CDR2 are MDHEN and SYDVKM. Unmatched junction bases numbered 9, after V lost 5 bases and J lost 2 bases. CDR3 size: 15 residues. In DNA, the CDR3 is TGTGCCAGCAGTGCCCCGGGGGGAAATGCCTACGAGCAGTACTTC. This sequence encodes CASSAPGGNAYEQYF.

CDR3 in amino acids: CASSLGTGPNEQYF. The CDR3 DNA follows: TGTGCCAGCAGCTTAGGGACAGGTCCGAACGAGCAGTACTTC. The chain has TRBV13 and TRBJ2-7; TRBD1 is a possible D gene (6 bases). V was clipped by 0 bases and J by 5 bases, with 11 bases between them. The CDR3 contains 14 residues. Germline V lookup: CDR1 PRHDT, CDR2 FYEKMQ (reference sequence).

The chain has TRBV5-6 and TRBJ1-6, with D uncertain. The CDR3 runs 15 residues. Germline CDR1 SGHDT, CDR2 YYEEEE. V was shortened by 3 bases and J by 4 bases, with 11 bases between the two germline ends. The CDR3 nucleotides are TGTGCCAGCAGCTCCGTGGACCTTTATAATTCACCCCTCCACTTT. It translates to CASSSVDLYNSPLHF.

The chain has TRBV14 and TRBJ1-4, with 7 nucleotides matching TRBD1. The junction had 11 bases not matched to a gene; V was cut back by 1 base and J by 6 bases. The CDR3 consists of 17 residues. Germline loops: CDR1 SGHDN, CDR2 FVKESK. The CDR3: CASSQAPRWDSHEKLFF. For the CDR3, the DNA is TGTGCCAGCAGCCAAGCTCCCCGTTGGGACAGCCATGAAAAACTGTTTTTT.

This chain connects TRBV11-3 to TRBJ1-6; 8 bases match TRBD1. Germline CDR1 reads SGHNT; CDR2 reads YENEEA. The length of the CDR3 is 14 residues. V shed 5 bases, J shed 8 bases, and the junction held 5 bases outside the gene matches. The CDR3 region is CASSEQGDHSPLHF. The CDR3 bases are TGTGCCAGCAGCGAACAGGGGGACCATTCACCCCTCCACTTT.

This sequence joins TRBV19 and TRBJ1-1; D not certain. V dropped 5 bases and J dropped 4 bases, with 11 bases sitting between them. Germline V lookup: CDR1 LNHDA, CDR2 SQIVND (reference sequence). The CDR3 consists of 13 residues. This chain's CDR3 is CASSAYTSTEAFF. As DNA, the CDR3 is TGTGCCAGTAGTGCCTATACTAGCACTGAAGCTTTCTTT.